Following are 26 T cell receptor beta chains from one sample sequenced in a study of blood T cell repertoires in COVID-19. Assay: immunoSEQ multiplex PCR; the TCRdb copy retains only in-frame clones and omits some. The table has roughly 260,000 clones, roughly 90% seen once; the top ten hold about 11%. The sequencing sample was made of peripheral blood. These receptors were collected from a woman in her twenties or thirties with COVID-19, enrolled during active disease.

V gene TRBV28 combines with J gene TRBJ1-1; no definite D call. V shed 6 bases and J shed 3 bases, with 17 bases lying between them. The CDR3 is 15 residues long. Looked up from germline, CDR1 is MDHEN and CDR2 is SYDVKM. The CDR3 DNA sequence: TGTGCCAGCAGAATGTGGAGGGCCGGGGACACTGAAGCTTTCTTT. It is translated as CASRMWRAGDTEAFF.

V usage is TRBV11-2 and J usage is TRBJ1-2; D is possibly TRBD1 (5 bases). Germline V gives CDR1 SGHAT, CDR2 FQNNGV. The CDR3 is 12 residues long. V dropped 5 bases and J dropped 4 bases, with 8 bases sitting between them. The CDR3 nucleotides are TGTGCCAGCAGCCAGGGCCCCTATGGCTACACCTTC. Protein: CASSQGPYGYTF. The full variable domain, in which reference TRBV11-2 and TRBJ1-2 provide the parts outside the CDR3, is EAGVAQSPRYKIIEKRQSVAFWCNPISGHATLYWYQQILGQGPKLLIQFQNNGVVDDSQLPKDRFSAERLKGVDSTLKIQPAKLEDSAVYLCASSQGPYGYTFGSGTRLTVV.

The chain combines TRBV4-1 with TRBJ1-5; D is ambiguous. V was pared by 4 bases and J by 4 bases, with 14 bases between. The CDR3 is 15 amino acids. The germline V gene has CDR1 MGHRA and CDR2 YSYEKL. The CDR3 here is CASSLQSGSNQPQHF. Written as DNA, the CDR3 is TGCGCCAGCAGCCTACAAAGCGGTTCTAATCAGCCCCAGCATTTT.

This clone appeared a single time. This chain links TRBV19 with TRBJ1-3, with D uncertain. The germline gives CDR1 LNHDA, CDR2 SQIVND (reference sequence). CDR3 length equals 14 residues. V lost 7 bases and J 0 bases, leaving 10 bases between the germline ends. The DNA for the CDR3 is TGTGCCAGTACCCGCGGCAGCTCTGGAAACACCATATATTTT. Translating it yields CASTRGSSGNTIYF.

The chain links TRBV20-1 to TRBJ1-2; no firm D call. Germline assignment: CDR1 DFQATT and CDR2 SNEGSKA (reference sequence). V was shortened by 3 bases and J by 3 bases, with 5 bases between the two germline ends. The CDR3 runs to 11 residues. The CDR3 spells CSASPDYGYTF. DNA of the CDR3: TGCAGTGCTAGTCCAGACTATGGCTACACCTTC.

The chain recombines TRBV7-2 with TRBJ2-7; D might be TRBD2 (5 bases). V gave up 2 bases and J gave up 1 base, with 12 bases separating them. Germline loops: CDR1 SGHTA, CDR2 FQGNSA. CDR3 size: 15 residues. CDR3: CASSLREGWSYEQYF. In nucleotides, the CDR3 is TGTGCCAGCAGCTTACGGGAAGGGTGGTCCTACGAGCAGTACTTC.

CDR3 sequence: CASSKAGTGEGVSNEKLFF. In DNA form, the CDR3 reads TGTGCCAGCAGCAAAGCAGGGACAGGGGAAGGCGTGTCTAATGAAAAACTGTTTTTT. This chain uses TRBV21-1 with TRBJ1-4; the table's D call of TRBD1 was not tested on the DNA. TRBV21-1 is shown as a pseudogene. The CDR3 totals 19 residues.

The CDR3 reads CSGRSHEQFF. CDR3 DNA: TGCAGCGGTAGGAGTCATGAGCAGTTCTTC. This chain links TRBV29-1 with TRBJ2-1; D is ambiguous. Trimming stripped 7 bases from V and 8 bases from J, with 9 bases between. Germline lookup yields CDR1 SQVTM and CDR2 ANQGSEA. The CDR3 has 10 residues.

The chain has TRBV29-1 and TRBJ1-1; tentative D call: TRBD1 (5 bases). This CDR3 region has 14 residues. Germline V lookup: CDR1 SQVTM, CDR2 ANQGSEA. The V end was cut by 2 bases, the J end by 2 bases, with 12 bases between. The CDR3 DNA reads as TGCAGCGTTGAAAATAGCAGGGCAAACACTGAAGCTTTCTTT. Protein: CSVENSRANTEAFF. The full variable domain, rest sourced from reference TRBV29-1 and TRBJ1-1, is SAVISQKPSRDICQRGTSLTIQCQVDSQVTMMFWYRQQPGQSLTLIATANQGSEATYESGFVIDKFPISRPNLTFSTLTVSNMSPEDSSIYLCSVENSRANTEAFFGQGTRLTVV.

The chain employs TRBV5-1 and TRBJ2-1; no firm D call. Germline V lookup: CDR1 SGHRS, CDR2 YFSETQ. Deletions cut 1 base from V and 6 bases from J, with 5 bases between. The CDR3 covers 12 residues. CDR3 coding DNA: TGCGCCAGCAGCTTGAGCGTCAATGAGCAGTTCTTC. It yields the protein CASSLSVNEQFF. The variable domain in full, with the rest retrieved from reference TRBV5-1 and TRBJ2-1, is KAGVTQTPRYLIKTRGQQVTLSCSPISGHRSVSWYQQTPGQGLQFLFEYFSETQRNKGNFPGRFSGRQFSNSRSEMNVSTLELGDSALYLCASSLSVNEQFFGPGTRLTVL.

This chain joins TRBV4-3 and TRBJ1-5; TRBD1 agrees at 9 bases. V was pared by 4 bases and J by 5 bases, with 3 bases of the junction left unmatched. This CDR3 has 14 residues. Germline loops: CDR1 LGHNA, CDR2 YSLEER. This chain's CDR3 is CASSPGDRDQPQHF. DNA of the CDR3: TGCGCCAGCAGCCCCGGGGACAGGGATCAGCCCCAGCATTTT.

This chain links TRBV24-1 with TRBJ2-1; TRBD2 agrees at 10 bases. V trimming: 0 bases; J trimming: 2 bases; junction bases outside the gene matches: 3. In germline, CDR1 is KGHDR, CDR2 SFDVKD. The CDR3 extends over 17 amino acids. The CDR3 region has the DNA TGTGCCACCAGTGATTTGGGAGCGGGAGGGGCCTACAATGAGCAGTTCTTC. This gives the protein CATSDLGAGGAYNEQFF.

This chain connects TRBV5-1 to TRBJ2-3; a possible D gene is TRBD2 (6 bases). Trimming took off 4 bases at V and 11 bases at J, with 14 bases between the two ends. The CDR3 has 12 residues. CDR1 and CDR2 from the germline V gene are SGHRS and YFSETQ. CDR3 region: CASSPIGGVQYF. DNA of the CDR3: TGCGCCAGCAGCCCCATAGGCGGGGTGCAGTATTTT. Variable domain in full (rest from reference TRBV5-1 and TRBJ2-3): KAGVTQTPRYLIKTRGQQVTLSCSPISGHRSVSWYQQTPGQGLQFLFEYFSETQRNKGNFPGRFSGRQFSNSRSEMNVSTLELGDSALYLCASSPIGGVQYFGPGTRLTVL.

The chain couples TRBV19 to TRBJ2-7, with TRBD2 identical over 10 bases. Unmatched junction bases numbered 9, after V lost 4 bases and J lost 6 bases. The CDR3 spans 15 residues. The germline gives CDR1 LNHDA, CDR2 SQIVND (reference sequence). Here the CDR3 reads CASSTSSGSNGEQYF. The CDR3 bases are TGTGCCAGTAGTACATCTAGCGGGAGCAATGGCGAGCAGTACTTC.

The chain couples TRBV21-1 to TRBJ2-7; TRBD1 is taken as the D call from the table, unchecked against the DNA. TRBV21-1 is classified as a pseudogene. The CDR3 contains 16 residues. The chain's CDR3 is CASSLLGQIFSYEQYF. In nucleotides, the CDR3 is TGTGCCAGCAGCTTATTGGGACAGATCTTCTCCTACGAGCAGTACTTC.

This clone was seen a handful of times. The chain employs TRBV6-2 or TRBV6-3 and TRBJ1-2, with 7 positions matching TRBD1. V lost 6 bases and J lost 5; bases outside the gene matches: 9. CDR1 is MNHEY and CDR2 is SVGEGT in the germline V gene. The CDR3 is 14 residues long. The CDR3 region has the DNA TGTGCCAGCAGACCTAGGACAGGCGAATATGGCTACACCTTC. Translated, it gives CASRPRTGEYGYTF.

The chain recombines TRBV27 with TRBJ2-7; 7 nucleotides agree with TRBD1. The CDR3 has 13 residues. Germline assignment: CDR1 MNHEY and CDR2 SMNVEV (reference sequence). The V and J ends lost 5 bases and 7 bases, in that order; junction bases with no gene match: 8. CDR3 amino acids: CASSQRGPGEQYF. CDR3 coding DNA: TGTGCCAGCAGTCAAAGGGGGCCGGGGGAGCAGTACTTC.

As DNA, the CDR3 is TGTGCCAGCTCACCTGACTGGAGCTCCTACGAGCAGTACTTC. Translation gives CASSPDWSSYEQYF. V gene TRBV18 combines with J gene TRBJ2-7, with D uncertain. The germline V gene has CDR1 KGHSH and CDR2 LQKENI. This CDR3 comprises 14 residues. V was pared by 3 bases and J by 0 bases, with 9 bases between.

In its sample, this clone was seen a few times. The chain is built from TRBV21-1 and TRBJ2-1; TRBD2, the D gene given by the table, was not confirmed from the DNA. TRBV21-1 is listed as a pseudogene. This CDR3 contains 16 residues. The CDR3 DNA sequence: TGTGCCAGCAGCAAAGTCAGAGGGCTCTCCTACAATGAGCAGTTCTTC. Amino acid sequence: CASSKVRGLSYNEQFF.

The chain is built from TRBV5-4 and TRBJ2-5; 10 nucleotides line up with TRBD2. This CDR3 is built from 15 residues. Germline CDR1 and CDR2: SGHNT and YYREEE (reference sequence). After removal of 1 base from V and 4 bases from J, the junction contained 4 bases not matched to a gene. CDR3: CASSLKAGGPETQYF. DNA for the CDR3: TGTGCCAGCAGCTTGAAAGCGGGAGGGCCAGAGACCCAGTACTTC.

Concerning this clone itself: In the same sample, other DNA sequences code for this CDR3. The chain links TRBV6-5 to TRBJ2-7; 7 bases fit TRBD1. Germline values: CDR1 MNHEY, CDR2 SVGAGI. The CDR3 runs 14 residues. Unmatched junction bases numbered 3, after V lost 0 bases and J lost 4 bases. CDR3 region: CASSYSSGGYEQYF. In DNA form, the CDR3 reads TGTGCCAGCAGTTACTCTTCAGGGGGTTACGAGCAGTACTTC.

This clone was observed a single time. The chain combines TRBV4-1 with TRBJ2-1, with a possible D match to TRBD2 (6 bases). CDR3 size: 17 residues. Per germline, CDR1 MGHRA and CDR2 YSYEKL. Trimming left V 1 base short and J 6 bases short, with 19 bases between. CDR3 coding DNA: TGCGCCAGCAGCCAAGTTGGCGCGGGGTCCCACCGCAATGAGCAGTTCTTC. Translated: CASSQVGAGSHRNEQFF.

The chain employs TRBV6-5 and TRBJ1-1; D gene uncertain. V was trimmed by 6 bases and J by 5 bases, leaving 13 bases between them. CDR1 is MNHEY, CDR2 SVGAGI, per germline. The CDR3 has 13 amino acids. The CDR3: CASRKLQSTEAFF. CDR3 nucleotide sequence: TGTGCCAGCAGGAAATTACAGAGTACTGAAGCTTTCTTT.

The chain is built from TRBV7-5 and TRBJ2-1; TRBD1, the D gene given by the table, was not confirmed from the DNA. TRBV7-5 is a pseudogene locus. The CDR3 length is 16 residues. CDR3 DNA: TGTGCCAGAAGCCTTACCCAATACAGCTCCTACAATGAGCAGTTCTTC. Translating gives CARSLTQYSSYNEQFF.

The chain couples TRBV30 to TRBJ1-3; TRBD1 aligns across 7 bases. CDR3 size: 12 residues. CDR1 and CDR2 (germline): GTSNPN, SVGIG (reference sequence). V was pared by 8 bases and J by 2 bases, with 3 bases of the junction left unmatched. The CDR3 DNA reads TGTGCCGGCGACAGGGCTGGAAACACCATATATTTT. Translated, it gives CAGDRAGNTIYF.

CDR3 amino acids: CASKMTGVNTEAFF. The CDR3 coding sequence is TGTGCCAGCAAGATGACAGGGGTGAACACTGAAGCTTTCTTT. The V gene is TRBV28, the J gene TRBJ1-1; 8 bases map to TRBD1. Germline V lookup: CDR1 MDHEN, CDR2 SYDVKM. V shed 7 bases and J 0 bases; nucleotides not matched to a gene: 4. The CDR3 is 14 residues long.